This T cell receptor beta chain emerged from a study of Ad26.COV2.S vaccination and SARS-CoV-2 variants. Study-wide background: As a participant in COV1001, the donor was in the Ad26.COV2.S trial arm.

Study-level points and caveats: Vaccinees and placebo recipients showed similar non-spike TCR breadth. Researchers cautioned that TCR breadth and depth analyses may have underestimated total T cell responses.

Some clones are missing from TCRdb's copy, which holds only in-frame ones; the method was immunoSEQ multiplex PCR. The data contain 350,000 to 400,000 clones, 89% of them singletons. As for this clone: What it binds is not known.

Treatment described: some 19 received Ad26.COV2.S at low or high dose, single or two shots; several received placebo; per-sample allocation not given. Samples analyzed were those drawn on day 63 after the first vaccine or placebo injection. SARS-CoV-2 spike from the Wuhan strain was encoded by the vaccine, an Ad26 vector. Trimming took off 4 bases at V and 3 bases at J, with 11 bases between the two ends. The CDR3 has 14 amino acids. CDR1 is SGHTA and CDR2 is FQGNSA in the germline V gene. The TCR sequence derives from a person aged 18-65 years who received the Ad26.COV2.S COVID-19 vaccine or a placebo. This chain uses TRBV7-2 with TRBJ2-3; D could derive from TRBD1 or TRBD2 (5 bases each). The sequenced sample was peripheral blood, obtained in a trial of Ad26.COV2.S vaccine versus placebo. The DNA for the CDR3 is TGTGCCAGCAGCTCCTGGGACCGAACAGATACGCAGTATTTT. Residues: CASSSWDRTDTQYF.